A single sample is the source of the 16 T cell receptor beta chains below, sequenced in a study of PD-1 blockade in mismatch repair-deficient tumors listed by TCRdb under 2017. The sample's time point label, in plain terms: peripheral blood before pembrolizumab. Library preparation used the immunoSEQ multiplex PCR assay. TCRdb mirrors the immuneACCESS table, restricted to in-frame sequences. Some clones are absent from its copies; in checked studies, under half trace to an unresolved V gene, and the reason for the others is unknown. In all, the sample holds about 25,000 clones, and around 84% of those were seen once. About 3% of the sample comes from the top ten. Sequenced here: PBMCs, sampled before pembrolizumab treatment. The receptors come from an adult with mismatch repair-deficient cancer.

The V gene is TRBV5-4, the J gene TRBJ2-5; D perhaps matches TRBD2 (5 bases). Germline V gene lookup returns CDR1 SGHNT and CDR2 YYREEE (reference sequence). Trimming took off 0 bases at V and 1 base at J, with 7 bases between the two ends. CDR3 length: 14 residues. In DNA, the CDR3 is TGTGCCAGCAGCTTGGCCGGAGGCCAAGAGACCCAGTACTTC. The encoded protein is CASSLAGGQETQYF.

The chain carries TRBV18 and TRBJ2-5; TRBD2 is a possible D gene (5 bases). Germline-derived CDR1 and CDR2 are KGHSH and LQKENI. V lost 1 base and J lost 12, with 12 bases in between. This CDR3 is 12 amino acids long. In nucleotides, the CDR3 is TGTGCCAGCTCACCACGAGCGGAAATTAAGTACTTC. Translation: CASSPRAEIKYF.

The chain couples TRBV9 to TRBJ2-7, with TRBD1 matching 10 bases. Germline V gene data show CDR1 as SGDLS and CDR2 as YYNGEE. Trimming removed 4 bases from V and 2 bases from J; junction bases left unmatched: 9. The CDR3 totals 16 residues. CDR3 DNA sequence: TGTGCCAGCAGCCCTCTAGGGGGGACAGGGGCCTACGAGCAGTACTTC. Translating gives CASSPLGGTGAYEQYF. Variable domain in full (rest from reference TRBV9 and TRBJ2-7): DSGVTQTPKHLITATGQRVTLRCSPRSGDLSVYWYQQSLDQGLQFLIQYYNGEERAKGNILERFSAQQFPDLHSELNLSSLELGDSALYFCASSPLGGTGAYEQYFGPGTRLTVT.

The gene calls are TRBV9 and TRBJ2-2; 7 nucleotides agree with TRBD2. CDR3 length: 15 residues. The V gene end was trimmed by 0 bases and the J gene end by 5 bases; junction bases not matched to a gene: 4. Germline V gives CDR1 SGDLS, CDR2 YYNGEE. The CDR3 nucleotides read TGTGCCAGCAGCGTAGCGGGAGGAAGAACCGGGGAGCTGTTTTTT. Residues: CASSVAGGRTGELFF.

The CDR3 is CASSPTTGNTIYF. The CDR3 nucleotides are TGTGCCAGCTCACCGACAACTGGAAACACCATATATTTT. The chain carries TRBV18 and TRBJ1-3, with D unresolved. Germline V lookup: CDR1 KGHSH, CDR2 LQKENI. CDR3 size: 13 residues. V lost 3 bases and J 2 bases, leaving 5 bases between the germline ends.

This clone appeared a few times. The chain links TRBV4-1 to TRBJ2-7, with 8 bases fitting TRBD1. The CDR3 length is 15 residues. The germline V gene has CDR1 MGHRA and CDR2 YSYEKL. V lost 2 bases, J lost 4 bases, and 7 bases stayed unmatched. The CDR3 sequence: CASSQPRTGRYEQYF. CDR3 bases: TGCGCCAGCAGCCAACCGAGGACAGGGAGGTACGAGCAGTACTTC.

The CDR3 is CASSLNTYEQYF. CDR3 nucleotide sequence: TGTGCCAGCAGCTTAAACACCTACGAGCAGTACTTC. This chain joins TRBV11-2 and TRBJ2-7, with unresolved D. The ends were cut back, 2 bases at V and 2 bases at J, with 4 bases in the middle. Looked up from germline, CDR1 is SGHAT and CDR2 is FQNNGV. The CDR3 is 12 residues long. The complete variable domain, with remaining parts taken from reference TRBV11-2 and TRBJ2-7, reads EAGVAQSPRYKIIEKRQSVAFWCNPISGHATLYWYQQILGQGPKLLIQFQNNGVVDDSQLPKDRFSAERLKGVDSTLKIQPAKLEDSAVYLCASSLNTYEQYFGPGTRLTVT.

This chain connects TRBV27 to TRBJ1-2; 7 bases are shared with TRBD1. Germline-derived CDR1 and CDR2 are MNHEY and SMNVEV (reference sequence). The CDR3 has 14 amino acids. Germline trimming cut 8 bases from V and 7 bases from J; bases unmatched to any gene: 13. CDR3 amino acids: CASFRTGSSGGYTF. As DNA, the CDR3 is TGTGCCAGCTTCCGGACAGGATCTTCGGGTGGCTACACCTTC.

This clone was observed a single time. The rearrangement joins TRBV18 to TRBJ2-2, with D perhaps matching TRBD2 (5 bases). The CDR3 runs to 16 residues. Germline CDR1 and CDR2: KGHSH and LQKENI. The germline V and J ends were trimmed by 2 bases and 1 base, with 11 bases remaining between them. CDR3 loop: CASSPFAAGNTGELFF. In DNA, the CDR3 is TGTGCCAGCTCACCATTCGCGGCGGGGAACACCGGGGAGCTGTTTTTT.

This chain links TRBV5-4 with TRBJ2-2, with TRBD2 matching over 14 bases. Germline V CDR1 and CDR2: SGHNT, YYREEE (reference sequence). Unmatched junction bases numbered 13, after V lost 5 bases and J lost 7 bases. The CDR3 spans 18 residues. CDR3 residues: CASSPMGLAGVGGGELFF. CDR3 coding DNA: TGTGCCAGCAGTCCGATGGGACTAGCGGGAGTAGGGGGCGGGGAGCTGTTTTTT.

This clone occurred a few times. The chain is built from TRBV11-1 and TRBJ2-7, with 7 bases lining up with TRBD1. In germline, CDR1 is SGHAT, CDR2 FQDESV (reference sequence). V lost 5 bases and J lost 7; bases outside the gene matches: 11. This CDR3 is 14 amino acids long. CDR3 coding DNA: TGTGCCAGCAGCCCCGGACAGGAGACAGGGGAGCAGTACTTC. Protein sequence: CASSPGQETGEQYF. The whole variable domain, remainder taken from reference TRBV11-1 and TRBJ2-7, is EAEVAQSPRYKITEKSQAVAFWCDPISGHATLYWYRQILGQGPELLVQFQDESVVDDSQLPKDRFSAERLKGVDSTLKIQPAELGDSAMYLCASSPGQETGEQYFGPGTRLTVT.

In this sample, this clone turned up a few times. This rearrangement joins TRBV25-1 to TRBJ1-1; maybe TRBD1 (5 bases). Germline-derived CDR1 and CDR2 are MGHDK and SYGVNS. Trimming stripped 3 bases from V and 1 base from J, with 12 bases between. This CDR3 comprises 15 residues. This CDR3 reads CASSDRGGANTEAFF. As DNA, the CDR3 is TGTGCCAGCAGTGACCGCGGGGGAGCGAACACTGAAGCTTTCTTT.

V gene TRBV9 combines with J gene TRBJ2-3, with 7 positions matching TRBD2. Germline V gives CDR1 SGDLS, CDR2 YYNGEE. CDR3 length equals 16 residues. The trim removed 4 bases at V and 0 bases at J, leaving 8 bases unmatched. The CDR3 loop reads CASSPHSGSSTDTQYF. Written as DNA, the CDR3 is TGTGCCAGCAGCCCCCATAGCGGGTCAAGCACAGATACGCAGTATTTT.

This clone was seen only once. The V and J genes are TRBV5-1 and TRBJ2-7; D possibly corresponds to TRBD1 (5 bases). V gave up 0 bases and J gave up 5 bases, with 15 bases separating them. The CDR3 is made up of 15 amino acids. Germline values: CDR1 SGHRS, CDR2 YFSETQ. This CDR3 is CASSLVVGPSNEQYF. The CDR3 DNA reads TGCGCCAGCAGCTTGGTGGTGGGGCCAAGCAACGAGCAGTACTTC. Full variable domain (remainder filled in from reference TRBV5-1 and TRBJ2-7): KAGVTQTPRYLIKTRGQQVTLSCSPISGHRSVSWYQQTPGQGLQFLFEYFSETQRNKGNFPGRFSGRQFSNSRSEMNVSTLELGDSALYLCASSLVVGPSNEQYFGPGTRLTVT.

This chain connects TRBV18 to TRBJ1-6; 8 positions agree with TRBD1. CDR1 and CDR2 from the germline V gene are KGHSH and LQKENI. The J segment lost 9 bases and the V segment lost 1 base, leaving 2 bases of the junction unmatched. This CDR3 has 14 residues. The CDR3 sequence: CASSPQDRASPLHF. CDR3 nucleotide sequence: TGTGCCAGCTCACCACAGGACAGGGCTTCACCCCTCCACTTT.

The V gene is TRBV7-2, the J gene TRBJ2-7; possible D gene TRBD1, 6 bases. V lost 5 bases and J 3 bases, leaving 17 bases between the germline ends. The germline CDR1 and CDR2 sequences are SGHTA and FQGNSA. The CDR3 covers 15 residues. The CDR3 sequence: CASSQGGWGYYEQYF. The CDR3 DNA reads TGTGCCAGCAGCCAAGGGGGATGGGGTTACTACGAGCAGTACTTC.